This T cell receptor (beta chain) emerged from a study of CD8+ T cells in alopecia areata. Germline lookup yields CDR1 SGHAT and CDR2 FQNNGV. This CDR3 region has 14 residues. V was pared by 4 bases and J by 3 bases, with 1 base of the junction left unmatched. Sequencing templates came from extracted RNA that was reverse transcribed into cDNA. Measured with immunoSEQ multiplex PCR; TCRdb has only the in-frame clones, and not every one. The profile shows some 100,000 clones, roughly 56% of them singletons. The treatment: oral pan-JAK inhibitor, 5-10 mg twice daily. The source was CD8+ T cells sorted from blood, collected at approximately week 56, from a patient treated with tofacitinib. The chain uses TRBV11-2 and TRBJ2-3, with 10 bases matching TRBD2. The TCR sequence derives from a human donor with alopecia areata. The CDR3 DNA reads TGTGCCAGCAGCTCTAGCGGGGGAACAGATACGCAGTATTTT. Translated: CASSSSGGTDTQYF. Supplemented by reference TRBV11-2 and TRBJ2-3, the full variable domain reads EAGVAQSPRYKIIEKRQSVAFWCNPISGHATLYWYQQILGQGPKLLIQFQNNGVVDDSQLPKDRFSAERLKGVDSTLKIQPAKLEDSAVYLCASSSSGGTDTQYFGPGTRLTVL.